This record concerns one T cell receptor beta chain sequence. Repertoires were sampled repeatedly during chemoradiotherapy. The sample comes from a study of chemoradiotherapy in HPV16-positive cancers. Only in-frame clones appear in the TCRdb table, and some are missing; sequencing was by immunoSEQ multiplex PCR. The sample consists of 35,000 to 45,000 clones, 76% of them appearing once. Trimming stripped 3 bases from V and 1 base from J, with 13 bases between. This CDR3 has 15 residues. Germline values: CDR1 MNHEY, CDR2 SMNVEV (reference sequence). The sequenced sample was blood, obtained from a patient who underwent chemoradiotherapy. The clonotype was recovered from a human donor with HPV-associated anogenital cancer. The chain couples TRBV27 to TRBJ2-7; D gene unclear. CDR3 DNA sequence: TGTGCCAGCAGTTTCCAAACGGAGAGTTCCTACGAGCAGTACTTC. Protein: CASSFQTESSYEQYF.